What follows are 17 T cell receptor beta chains derived from one specimen sequenced in a study of control samples from healthy donors and cancer patients. Assay used: immunoSEQ multiplex PCR; TCRdb lists only in-frame clones, some missing. The sample holds 400,000 to 450,000 clones; 75% to 95% are singletons and the top ten take around 6.8%. Specimen: PBMCs. Receptor source: a man between 40 and 49 years old with head and neck cancer.

The chain uses TRBV5-1 and TRBJ2-7; D unclear. The germline V gene has CDR1 SGHRS and CDR2 YFSETQ. CDR3 length equals 14 residues. The ends were cut back, 2 bases at V and 2 bases at J, with 11 bases in the middle. The DNA for the CDR3 is TGCGCCAGCAGCTTCGCGACTGCTACCTACGAGCAGTACTTC. It encodes CASSFATATYEQYF.

This clone was observed a handful of times. The rearrangement links TRBV4-1 to TRBJ1-5; D remains ambiguous. With 4 bases removed from V and 4 bases from J, the gap between germline ends came to 8 bases. Germline CDR1 reads MGHRA; CDR2 reads YSYEKL. This CDR3 is built from 13 residues. The CDR3 here is CASSPEANQPQHF. The CDR3 DNA follows: TGCGCCAGCAGCCCCGAGGCGAATCAGCCCCAGCATTTT.

This clone was seen just once. The chain is built from TRBV7-3 and TRBJ2-2, with 10 nucleotides matching TRBD1. Unmatched junction bases numbered 2, after V lost 6 bases and J lost 4 bases. The CDR3 covers 14 residues. Per germline, CDR1 SGHTA and CDR2 FQGTGA. The DNA for the CDR3 is TGTGCCAGCAGTCGGACAGGGGGCACCGGGGAGCTGTTTTTT. This translates into CASSRTGGTGELFF.

The J gene is TRBJ2-6, the V gene TRBV7-3, with 9 nucleotides matching TRBD1. With V trimmed by 7 bases and J by 0 bases, 10 bases remained unmatched. The CDR3 covers 18 residues. Germline V gene data show CDR1 as SGHTA and CDR2 as FQGTGA. DNA of the CDR3: TGTGCCAGCACCGCCCGACAGGGGGAATTCTCTGGGGCCAACGTCCTGACTTTC. Its protein is CASTARQGEFSGANVLTF.

The CDR3 spells CASSSNRGVGAFF. CDR3 coding DNA: TGTGCCAGCAGTTCCAATAGGGGGGTGGGGGCTTTCTTT. The chain combines TRBV12-3 or TRBV12-4 with TRBJ1-1; tentatively, D is TRBD1 (6 bases). CDR3 length: 13 residues. The V end lost 4 bases, the J end lost 11 bases, and 17 bases lay between the germline ends.

The chain employs TRBV5-6 and TRBJ2-7; unclear D gene. V gave up 1 base and J gave up 2 bases, with 7 bases separating them. Germline V gives CDR1 SGHDT, CDR2 YYEEEE. The CDR3 contains 13 residues. CDR3 coding DNA: TGTGCCAGCAGCTTGATAGGACCCTACGAGCAGTACTTC. Encoded protein: CASSLIGPYEQYF.

This chain joins TRBV3-1 (or the pseudogene TRBV3-2) and TRBJ2-7; 9 nucleotides line up with TRBD1. The CDR3 length is 16 residues. The germline V gene encodes CDR1 LGHDT and CDR2 YNNKEL (reference sequence). V shed 4 bases and J 0 bases; nucleotides not matched to a gene: 7. The CDR3 is CASSPTTGGLSYEQYF. The CDR3 DNA reads as TGTGCCAGCAGCCCCACCACAGGGGGCCTCTCCTACGAGCAGTACTTC.

This clone was detected only once. The rearrangement uses TRBV7-9 and TRBJ2-7; D perhaps matches TRBD1 (5 bases). Deletions cut 2 bases from V and 2 bases from J, with 19 bases between. This CDR3 contains 17 residues. Germline V gene sequence: CDR1 SEHNR, CDR2 FQNEAQ (reference sequence). CDR3 sequence reads: CASSLIGWGLLPYEQYF. Here the CDR3 DNA reads TGTGCCAGCAGCTTAATCGGTTGGGGCCTACTCCCCTACGAGCAGTACTTC.

J is TRBJ1-5 and V is TRBV30; 9 bases fit TRBD1. Germline trimming cut 2 bases from V and 3 bases from J; bases unmatched to any gene: 5. Per germline, CDR1 GTSNPN and CDR2 SVGIG (reference sequence). The CDR3 contains 15 residues. CDR3 sequence reads: CAWSLRDRDNQPQHF. In DNA form, the CDR3 reads TGTGCCTGGAGTCTCCGGGACAGGGACAATCAGCCCCAGCATTTT. Variable domain in full (rest from reference TRBV30 and TRBJ1-5): SQTIHQWPATLVQPVGSPLSLECTVEGTSNPNLYWYRQAAGRGLQLLFYSVGIGQISSEVPQNLSASRPQDRQFILSSKKLLLSDSGFYLCAWSLRDRDNQPQHFGDGTRLSIL.

This chain connects TRBV9 to TRBJ1-6; possibly TRBD1 for D (5 bases). V was cut by 3 bases and J by 9 bases, with 16 bases left in between. This CDR3 is built from 15 residues. Germline values: CDR1 SGDLS, CDR2 YYNGEE. The CDR3 here is CASSARTGYGSPLHF. The CDR3 DNA reads as TGTGCCAGCAGCGCCCGAACAGGATACGGTTCACCCCTCCACTTT.

This chain joins TRBV15 and TRBJ1-6, with a weak D call TRBD1 (6 bases). V shed 2 bases and J shed 8 bases, with 10 bases lying between them. The germline gives CDR1 LNHNV, CDR2 YYDKDF (reference sequence). The CDR3 is 14 residues long. The CDR3 DNA reads TGTGCCACCAGCAGAAACCCAGGGGATTCACCCCTCCACTTT. Translating it yields CATSRNPGDSPLHF.

The chain combines TRBV19 with TRBJ2-1; either TRBD1 or TRBD2 may supply D (5 bases each). Trimming shortened V by 4 bases and J by 3 bases, and 10 bases separated the two germline ends. The CDR3 totals 14 residues. CDR1 is LNHDA and CDR2 is SQIVND in the germline V gene (reference sequence). For the CDR3, the DNA is TGTGCCAGTAGTACGGGGACGGTCTACAATGAGCAGTTCTTC. This translates into CASSTGTVYNEQFF.

The rearrangement uses TRBV11-2 and TRBJ2-1; no definite D call. The CDR3 extends over 11 amino acids. Trimming removed 5 bases at V and 4 bases at J, with 3 bases between. The germline gives CDR1 SGHAT, CDR2 FQNNGV. The CDR3 DNA reads as TGTGCCAGCAGCGAGTACAATGAGCAGTTCTTC. It specifies CASSEYNEQFF.

The V call is TRBV7-8, the J call TRBJ2-7, with D perhaps matching TRBD1 (5 bases). The CDR3 is 13 residues long. Germline CDR1 is SGHVS and CDR2 is FQNEAQ. V lost 3 bases and J 2 bases, leaving 8 bases between the germline ends. The CDR3 loop reads CASSLAGTYEQYF. The CDR3 DNA reads as TGTGCCAGCAGCTTGGCAGGGACCTACGAGCAGTACTTC.

The gene calls are TRBV6-5 and TRBJ1-1; D is unclear. The V and J ends lost 0 bases and 0 bases respectively, with 8 bases between them. CDR1 MNHEY and CDR2 SVGAGI come from the germline V gene. This CDR3 spans 15 amino acids. CDR3 residues: CASSYSKHLNTEAFF. CDR3 bases: TGTGCCAGCAGTTACTCCAAGCACTTGAACACTGAAGCTTTCTTT.

The V call is TRBV19, the J call TRBJ1-2; the D is unclear. The CDR3 has 14 amino acids. Germline CDR1 reads LNHDA; CDR2 reads SQIVND (reference sequence). V shed 2 bases and J shed 6 bases, with 13 bases lying between them. As DNA, the CDR3 is TGTGCCAGTAGTATAATCAACGGCTTTGATGGCTACACCTTC. Protein: CASSIINGFDGYTF.

Concerning this clone itself: Other DNA variants within this sample encode the same CDR3. The chain links TRBV7-3 to TRBJ2-2; TRBD2 is a possible D gene (5 bases). V dropped 5 bases and J dropped 5 bases, with 9 bases sitting between them. The CDR3 is 13 amino acids. The germline V gene has CDR1 SGHTA and CDR2 FQGTGA. The CDR3 here is CASSPRGTGELFF. The DNA of the CDR3 is TGTGCCAGCAGCCCCCGGGGTACCGGGGAGCTGTTTTTT.